The 26 T cell receptor beta chains presented below share a single source sample, sequenced in a study of human T cells and chemical hapten exposure. The time point here: pre-sensitization, week 0. Treatment specified: therapeutic diphenylcyclopropenone sensitization with weekly scalp DPC. TCRdb analysed the RACE reads with MiXCR anew, one entry per CDR3 protein. Of around 330,000 distinct CDR3 sequences in the sample, around 5.5% were seen once. The sequences come from whole blood, collected in connection with sensitization to the hapten diphenylcyclopropenone (DPC). All receptors come from a woman younger than 35 with alopecia areata. Some clones in this sample may be carry-over from other donors' samples.

This clonotype has more than one count but fewer than ten. V gene TRBV3-1 combines with J gene TRBJ2-1; D gene unclear. The germline V gene encodes CDR1 LGHDT and CDR2 YNNKEL (reference sequence). CDR3 length: 12 amino acids. Trimming removed 2 bases at V and 10 bases at J, with 9 bases between. The CDR3 sequence: CASSQSNREQFF. The CDR3 DNA sequence: TGTGCCAGCAGCCAATCCAATCGGGAGCAGTTCTTC.

CDR3 protein: CSVEVRRYGYTF. The CDR3 DNA follows: TGCAGCGTTGAGGTCCGCAGGTATGGCTACACCTTC. This chain joins TRBV29-1 and TRBJ1-2; D is ambiguous. This CDR3 has 12 amino acids. Germline V lookup: CDR1 SQVTM, CDR2 ANQGSEA. V dropped 3 bases and J dropped 5 bases, with 10 bases sitting between them.

This clonotype was found a few times. This rearrangement joins TRBV12-3 or TRBV12-4 to TRBJ2-3, with TRBD2 as a possible D gene (5 bases). The CDR3 is made up of 13 amino acids. V dropped 4 bases and J dropped 6 bases, with 11 bases sitting between them. The DNA for the CDR3 is TGTGCCAGCAGTTATGAGGGCCCCGATACGCAGTATTTT. Encoded protein: CASSYEGPDTQYF.

This clonotype was picked up many times. The rearrangement joins TRBV12-3 or TRBV12-4 to TRBJ1-4, with 7 bases fitting TRBD1. CDR3 size: 14 residues. The junction had 2 bases not matched to a gene; V was cut back by 4 bases and J by 3 bases. The CDR3 region is CASSSGTANEKLFF. The CDR3 DNA reads as TGTGCCAGCAGTTCCGGGACAGCTAATGAAAAACTGTTTTTT.

CDR3 sequence (DNA): TGTGCCAGCAGCTTAGCTCTGTCAGGGTACGAGCAGTACTTC. Translation gives CASSLALSGYEQYF. The chain recombines TRBV7-2 with TRBJ2-7, with TRBD1 as a possible D gene (5 bases). There are 14 residues in the CDR3. V was cut by 0 bases and J by 4 bases, with 10 bases left in between. The germline gives CDR1 SGHTA, CDR2 FQGNSA. Supplemented by reference TRBV7-2 and TRBJ2-7, the full variable domain reads GAGVSQSPSNKVTEKGKDVELRCDPISGHTALYWYRQSLGQGLEFLIYFQGNSAPDKSGLPSDRFSAERTGGSVSTLTIQRTQQEDSAVYLCASSLALSGYEQYFGPGTRLTVT.

The chain carries TRBV2 and TRBJ2-5; D not certain. This CDR3 contains 13 residues. Trimming removed 4 bases from V and 2 bases from J, with 8 bases in between. Germline CDR1 is SNHLY and CDR2 is FYNNEI. The CDR3, as DNA: TGTGCCAGCAGTGCCCCATCTCAAGAGACCCAGTACTTC. This codes for CASSAPSQETQYF. The complete variable domain, with remaining parts taken from reference TRBV2 and TRBJ2-5, reads EPEVTQTPSHQVTQMGQEVILRCVPISNHLYFYWYRQILGQKVEFLVSFYNNEISEKSEIFDDQFSVERPDGSNFTLKIRSTKLEDSAMYFCASSAPSQETQYFGPGTRLLVL.

V gene TRBV21-1 combines with J gene TRBJ2-7; the table assigns TRBD1, which was not confirmed against the DNA. TRBV21-1 is a pseudogene locus. This CDR3 is 14 amino acids long. This CDR3 is CASTRNRDSYEQYF. Written as DNA, the CDR3 is TGTGCCAGCACCCGGAACAGGGATTCCTACGAGCAGTACTTC.

This clonotype was found many times. CDR3 sequence reads: CASSLSDSNQPQHF. The CDR3 region has the DNA TGTGCCAGCAGCTTGTCCGATAGCAATCAGCCCCAGCATTTT. V usage is TRBV5-6 and J usage is TRBJ1-5; D gene uncertain. In germline, CDR1 is SGHDT, CDR2 YYEEEE. V shed 1 base and J shed 0 bases, with 5 bases lying between them. This CDR3 region has 14 residues.

This clonotype was observed a handful of times. The chain couples TRBV6-5 to TRBJ1-3; TRBD1 might be the D (5 bases). The germline gives CDR1 MNHEY, CDR2 SVGAGI. The CDR3 has 16 residues. Trimming shortened V by 0 bases and J by 0 bases, and 9 bases separated the two germline ends. Written as DNA, the CDR3 is TGTGCCAGCAGTTACTCCCGGGGCCTCTCTGGAAACACCATATATTTT. Translated: CASSYSRGLSGNTIYF.

The V call is TRBV6-1, the J call TRBJ1-1; no reliable D call. The CDR3 runs 15 residues. Germline CDR1 is MNHNS and CDR2 is SASEGT. Trimming took 8 bases from V and 1 from J, leaving 17 bases between them. The CDR3 DNA reads TGTGCCAGCGGACGTCTGAGGTTAACGAACACTGAAGCTTTCTTT. Translation: CASGRLRLTNTEAFF.

This chain joins TRBV7-2 and TRBJ1-1, with 11 bases matching TRBD1. CDR1 is SGHTA and CDR2 is FQGNSA in the germline V gene. This CDR3 spans 15 amino acids. The junction had 6 bases not matched to a gene; V was cut back by 0 bases and J by 9 bases. CDR3 bases: TGTGCCAGCAGCTTAGCTCCGGGACAGGGGGACCAAGCTTTCTTT. This gives the protein CASSLAPGQGDQAFF.

In its sample, this clonotype was seen many times. The genes are TRBV20-1 and TRBJ1-1, with TRBD1 identical over 8 bases. Trimming cost V 0 bases and J 4 bases; bases outside gene matches: 4. The CDR3 sequence is 14 residues long. CDR1 and CDR2 (germline): DFQATT, SNEGSKA (reference sequence). The CDR3 sequence is CSAREGTGGTEAFF. CDR3 coding DNA: TGCAGTGCTAGAGAAGGGACAGGTGGCACTGAAGCTTTCTTT.

The chain employs TRBV6-5 and TRBJ2-5; a weak D match, TRBD2 (6 bases). Germline CDR1 reads MNHEY; CDR2 reads SVGAGI. The CDR3 is 15 residues long. The V and J ends lost 0 bases and 7 bases respectively, with 15 bases between them. This chain's CDR3 is CASSYSGSGDGTQYF. CDR3 nucleotides: TGTGCCAGCAGTTACTCAGGGTCGGGGGATGGGACCCAGTACTTC.

The sample holds a few counts of this clonotype. The CDR3 sequence: CASSTRATGDTEAFF. The CDR3 nucleotides are TGTGCCAGCAGTACCCGAGCGACAGGGGACACTGAAGCTTTCTTT. This chain uses TRBV6-2 or TRBV6-3 with TRBJ1-1, with 8 bases that match TRBD1. Trimming took 5 bases from V and 3 from J; bases not matched to a gene: 8. CDR1 and CDR2 (germline): MNHEY, SVGEGT. The CDR3 extends over 15 amino acids.

This clonotype appeared many times. V and J are TRBV5-1 and TRBJ1-6, with a possible D match to TRBD1 (6 bases). The CDR3 length is 16 residues. The ends were cut back, 4 bases at V and 0 bases at J, with 11 bases in the middle. Germline lookup yields CDR1 SGHRS and CDR2 YFSETQ. CDR3 coding DNA: TGCGCCAGCAGCCCGACACAGGGCTCCTATAATTCACCCCTCCACTTT. Its protein product is CASSPTQGSYNSPLHF.

This chain links TRBV5-4 with TRBJ1-2; D may be TRBD1 (5 bases). CDR1 and CDR2 from the germline V gene are SGHNT and YYREEE (reference sequence). The CDR3 is 15 residues long. V lost 3 bases to trimming and J lost 1 base, with 13 bases between them. CDR3 region: CASSSGTEFNYGYTF. The CDR3 nucleotides are TGTGCCAGCAGCTCCGGGACCGAGTTTAACTATGGCTACACCTTC.

The sample holds many counts of this clonotype. The chain employs TRBV27 and TRBJ1-5; maybe TRBD1 (6 bases). This CDR3 contains 15 residues. Trimming took 3 bases from V and 2 from J, leaving 11 bases between them. Germline loops: CDR1 MNHEY, CDR2 SMNVEV (reference sequence). In DNA, the CDR3 is TGTGCCAGCAGTTTCTCGGACAGCCGCAATCAGCCCCAGCATTTT. Residues: CASSFSDSRNQPQHF.

This clonotype was seen many times. This sequence joins TRBV6-6 and TRBJ1-6; D gene ambiguous. Trimming left V 2 bases short and J 5 bases short, with 4 bases between. Germline-derived CDR1 and CDR2 are MNHNY and SVGAGI (reference sequence). CDR3 length equals 13 residues. The CDR3 DNA follows: TGTGCCAGCAGTTACAGTAATAATTCACCCCTCCACTTT. Protein product: CASSYSNNSPLHF.

This clonotype was seen repeatedly, ten times or more. The chain uses TRBV12-3 or TRBV12-4 and TRBJ2-7; 9 bases match TRBD1. The CDR3 covers 14 residues. The V gene end was trimmed by 6 bases and the J gene end by 2 bases; junction bases not matched to a gene: 5. The CDR3 loop is CASSPRQGAYEQYF. CDR3 nucleotides: TGTGCCAGCAGCCCCAGACAGGGGGCCTACGAGCAGTACTTC.

The chain couples TRBV5-5 to TRBJ2-5; TRBD2 is a possible D gene (6 bases). V was clipped by 0 bases and J by 5 bases, with 20 bases between them. CDR1 and CDR2 (germline): SGHKS, YYEKEE (reference sequence). This CDR3 is built from 17 residues. The CDR3 loop reads CASSLVAALGLPETQYF. In nucleotides, the CDR3 is TGTGCCAGCAGCTTGGTAGCCGCCCTGGGACTCCCGGAGACCCAGTACTTC.

This clonotype was counted between two and nine times. The genes are TRBV20-1 and TRBJ1-2; TRBD1 might be the D (6 bases). Germline CDR1 reads DFQATT; CDR2 reads SNEGSKA (reference sequence). Trimming took 6 bases from V and 4 from J, leaving 15 bases between them. The CDR3 extends over 13 amino acids. CDR3 nucleotide sequence: TGCAGTGCGCCTAACAGGGCTGGCTATGGCTACACCTTC. Protein: CSAPNRAGYGYTF.

This clonotype was counted only a few times. The chain joins TRBV3-1 to TRBJ2-2; TRBD1 matches 11 bases. This CDR3 is 18 amino acids long. Germline CDR1 and CDR2: LGHDT and YNNKEL (reference sequence). The V segment lost 0 bases and the J segment 6 bases; nucleotides outside the gene matches: 9. In nucleotides, the CDR3 is TGTGCCAGCAGCCAAGATCTTCGGACAGGGGGCGTAGCCGGGGAGCTGTTTTTT. Translation gives CASSQDLRTGGVAGELFF.

This clonotype has ten or more counts. This sequence joins TRBV2 and TRBJ2-4, with D perhaps TRBD2 (5 bases). CDR1 and CDR2 (germline): SNHLY, FYNNEI. With 1 base removed from V and 6 bases from J, the gap between germline ends came to 13 bases. The CDR3 contains 15 residues. The CDR3 sequence: CASSEGRPTTNIQYF. The CDR3 DNA reads as TGTGCCAGCAGTGAAGGGCGACCGACTACAAACATTCAGTACTTC.

This clonotype was recorded at least ten times. The rearrangement joins TRBV12-3 or TRBV12-4 to TRBJ1-5; tentatively, D is TRBD1 (6 bases). V lost 8 bases, J lost 7 bases, and 18 bases lay in between. CDR3 length: 14 residues. CDR3 in DNA: TGTGCCAGCCTATGGTCAGGGGACGGCCAGCCCCAGCATTTT. It codes for CASLWSGDGQPQHF.

This clonotype has at least ten counts. CDR3 nucleotides: TGTGCCAGCAGTTTTGACGGGGGCCCCTATGGCTACACCTTC. Translation: CASSFDGGPYGYTF. This rearrangement joins TRBV12-3 or TRBV12-4 to TRBJ1-2, with D possibly matching TRBD1 (6 bases). The CDR3 contains 14 residues. Trimming took off 3 bases at V and 4 bases at J, with 12 bases between the two ends.

This clonotype has ten or more counts. The V call is TRBV7-2, the J call TRBJ2-3, with no clear D. The CDR3 totals 14 residues. With 4 bases removed from V and 2 bases from J, the gap between germline ends came to 10 bases. From germline, CDR1 is SGHTA and CDR2 FQGNSA. In DNA form, the CDR3 reads TGTGCCAGCAGCTCCGGCAGAACCACAGATACGCAGTATTTT. Its protein is CASSSGRTTDTQYF.